This T cell receptor beta chain was retrieved from a study of T-cell reconstitution after alpha-beta-depleted transplantation in children. General study results and limits: Surviving recipient cells, namely T cells and thymic progenitors, were the source of high day-60 TCRbeta diversity in some patients. Reportedly, alpha-beta T cells present about two months post-transplant originated from several hundred expanded clones of graft origin. From newly produced T cells came most of the T-cell counts and diversity one year after transplant.

Germline V gene lookup returns CDR1 MNHEY and CDR2 SVGEGT. The CDR3 has 16 residues. Between the trimmed V and J ends, which lost 2 bases and 0 bases, there was a span of 12 bases. This clonotype has a handful of counts. Its matching antigen is unknown. Construction of the TCRbeta library involved unique molecular identifiers. TCRdb ran MiXCR on the PCR reads and lists one entry per CDR3 protein. Counted here are about 460,000 distinct CDR3 sequences, 10% to 12% occurring once; the ten biggest clones make up around 15%. The receptor comes from a female patient under 10 years old who had a stem cell transplant for aplastic anemia, so the T cells may come from the graft donor. This sequence joins TRBV6-2 or TRBV6-3 and TRBJ2-3; no definite D call. The source material was PBMCs, mostly from graft donor cells, sampled 180 days after TCRalphabeta/CD19-depleted stem cell transplant. CDR3 sequence reads: CASSYARFTSTDTQYF. The CDR3 DNA sequence: TGTGCCAGCAGTTACGCGAGGTTTACTAGCACAGATACGCAGTATTTT.